The clone carrying this T cell receptor (beta chain) has more than one count but fewer than ten. The data were taken from a study of blood T cell repertoires in COVID-19. Whole-study context: Collection of acute and convalescent COVID-19 samples took place in the United States, Italy and Spain. Sources were T cells, B-cell-depleted T cells, or PBMCs; the material itself was cDNA or gDNA.

CDR1 MNHEY and CDR2 SVGEGT come from the germline V gene. V was shortened by 4 bases and J by 7 bases, with 16 bases between the two germline ends. CDR3 length: 14 residues. Produced via immunoSEQ multiplex PCR; TCRdb's table is partial and in-frame only. The sample records 150,000 to 200,000 clones, 85% to 90% being singletons. Sequences were obtained from peripheral blood. This receptor was taken from a woman in her seventies with COVID-19, enrolled during active disease. The chain recombines TRBV6-2 or TRBV6-3 with TRBJ1-2, with D unclear. The chain's CDR3 is CASSSPGQFGGYTF. The CDR3 region has the DNA TGTGCCAGCAGTTCCCCCGGTCAATTCGGTGGCTACACCTTC.